This T cell receptor beta chain derives from a study of blood T cell repertoires in COVID-19 (TCRdb year 2020). For context, the study as a whole: Samples from collaborators originated in the United States, Italy and Spain and spanned both the acute and convalescent phases of COVID-19. The repertoires were made available in a free public database intended to serve as a resource for research on the immune response to SARS-CoV-2. Where HLA class I and class II types were available, the types were taken from metadata supplied by the sample provider, not from assay-based typing. Samples were obtained from the ongoing ImmuneRACE study (first 160 participants) and from 950 to 1,500 subjects provided by 6 global collaborators. A de-identified subject ID, COVID-19 status, age in years and sex were almost always included in the sample metadata. The dataset comprised deeply sampled blood TCRbeta repertoires from subjects exposed to, actively infected with, or recovered from COVID-19. The material from the prospective study consisted of cDNA or gDNA derived from T cells, B-cell-depleted T cells, or PBMCs.

Concerning this clone itself: Its antigen remains unidentified. The record has no base qualities; no much larger clone is one base away.

V is cut by 3 bases and J by 0 bases, and the space between the germline ends is 10 bases. CDR1 and CDR2 (KGHSH, LQKENI) derive from the germline V gene. The cysteine opens and the phenylalanine closes a CDR3 of 15 amino acids. Kept here is only the CDR3 DNA, which spans 45 bases and is read in frame from base 1. What the work shows at the level of the full study, not this receptor alone: The amount of clinical and demographic metadata varied by source and participant and was provided uncurated.

Samples from volunteer blood donors who had recovered from COVID-19 were contributed by a second Seattle source. The collaborating institutions used their own protocols to collect whole blood in K2EDTA tubes. For TCRbeta analysis, collaborators shipped samples as frozen whole blood, isolated PBMCs, or DNA extracted from either of those sample types. TCRbeta CDR3 regions were amplified from genomic DNA using the immunoSEQ Assay, a bias-controlled multiplex PCR. The published analysis was carried out like this. The number of nucleated cells in each sample was estimated from the amplification of reference gene primers within the assay. To quantify the absolute abundance of each unique TCRbeta CDR3 rearrangement, sequence reads were collapsed and filtered. For each sample, productive Simpson clonality was calculated as the square root of Simpson's diversity index across productive rearrangements. This immuneACCESS table, as held by TCRdb, lists in-frame sequences with V and J called but not all clones. Of the missing ones, under half trace to an unresolved V gene in checked studies; the others have no known cause. V and J calls and clone size follow that table, whereas D and trimming were derived from the DNA. Recorded for this sample are about 200,000 clones; about 86% of them occurred a single time. The ten most abundant clones make up approximately 6.2% of the sample.

Sequences were obtained from peripheral blood. The chain is assembled from TRBV18 and TRBJ2-3; possibly the D gene is TRBD2, per 5 matching bases. This TCR was sampled from a man aged 60-69 years who had recovered from COVID-19. The CDR3 sequence is CASSPDSTSTDTQYF. In nucleotide form, the sequence is TGTGCCAGCTCACCGGACTCGACTAGCACAGATACGCAGTATTTT. The full variable domain, completed from the reference TRBV18 and TRBJ2-3 proteins outside the CDR3, reads NAGVMQNPRHLVRRRGQEARLRCSPMKGHSHVYWYRQLPEEGLKFMVYLQKENIIDESGMPKERFSAEFPKEGPSILRIQQVVRGDSAAYFCASSPDSTSTDTQYFGPGTRLTVL.